A single sample is the source of the 32 T cell receptor beta chains below, sequenced in a study of T cells in localized non-small cell lung cancer. Method: immunoSEQ multiplex PCR; TCRdb's copy keeps in-frame clones and lacks some. The sample gives under 50,000 clones, about 88% of which show up once; 2.5% is in the top ten. Sequences were derived from PBMCs, sampled before any cancer treatment. Receptors were obtained from a man between 40 and 75 years old with stage II lung adenocarcinoma.

CDR3 amino acids: CASSRGSYEQYV. DNA for the CDR3: TGTGCCAGCAGCCGGGGGAGCTACGAGCAGTACGTC. This sequence joins TRBV5-6 and TRBJ2-7; a possible D gene is TRBD2 (6 bases). The CDR3 spans 12 residues. Trimming pared 4 bases from V and 3 bases from J, leaving 8 bases between. Germline V gene sequence: CDR1 SGHDT, CDR2 YYEEEE.

The chain's CDR3 is CASSGDSHTEAFF. The CDR3 DNA reads as TGTGCCAGCAGCGGCGACAGCCACACTGAAGCTTTCTTT. This rearrangement joins TRBV7-9 to TRBJ1-1, with a weak D call TRBD1 (5 bases). Trimming removed 5 bases from V and 3 bases from J, with 10 bases in between. From germline, CDR1 is SEHNR and CDR2 FQNEAQ (reference sequence). The CDR3 has 13 amino acids.

This clone showed up just once. V is TRBV5-1 and J is TRBJ2-3; 9 bases are a match to TRBD2. Germline V gene sequence: CDR1 SGHRS, CDR2 YFSETQ. V lost 4 bases and J lost 0; bases outside the gene matches: 3. CDR3 length equals 15 residues. CDR3 amino acids: CASSRTSGSTDTQYF. Here the CDR3 DNA reads TGCGCCAGCAGCAGAACTAGCGGGAGCACAGATACGCAGTATTTT.

The chain links TRBV6-1 to TRBJ1-5; 7 nucleotides line up with TRBD1. Germline loops: CDR1 MNHNS, CDR2 SASEGT. V dropped 2 bases and J dropped 0; count of bases not matched to a gene: 16. This CDR3 spans 20 amino acids. CDR3 in DNA: TGTGCCAGCAGTGAAAGGGGCGCCTACAGGGGACGTTATAGCAATCAGCCCCAGCATTTT. It yields the protein CASSERGAYRGRYSNQPQHF.

The V gene is TRBV14, the J gene TRBJ2-3, with D perhaps TRBD1 or TRBD2 (5 bases each). V lost 0 bases and J 6 bases, leaving 13 bases between the germline ends. CDR1 is SGHDN, CDR2 FVKESK, per germline. The CDR3 is 15 amino acids. Written as DNA, the CDR3 is TGTGCCAGCAGCCAAGATGCATTTGAGGGGGATACGCAGTATTTT. It encodes CASSQDAFEGDTQYF.

The chain uses TRBV11-2 and TRBJ1-3; possibly TRBD1 for D (6 bases). Between the trimmed V and J ends, which lost 5 bases and 4 bases, there was a span of 15 bases. Germline CDR1 is SGHAT and CDR2 is FQNNGV. The CDR3 sequence is 15 residues long. The CDR3 bases are TGTGCCAGCAGCCAGGACAGCCAGTCGGGAAACACCATATATTTT. Protein sequence: CASSQDSQSGNTIYF. Full variable domain (rest looked up from reference TRBV11-2 and TRBJ1-3): EAGVAQSPRYKIIEKRQSVAFWCNPISGHATLYWYQQILGQGPKLLIQFQNNGVVDDSQLPKDRFSAERLKGVDSTLKIQPAKLEDSAVYLCASSQDSQSGNTIYFGEGSWLTVV.

This clone has just a few counts. V usage is TRBV2 and J usage is TRBJ1-1; TRBD1 is a possible D gene (5 bases). V was cut by 0 bases and J by 4 bases, with 6 bases left in between. The CDR3 runs to 13 residues. Germline CDR1 and CDR2: SNHLY and FYNNEI. Here the CDR3 DNA reads TGTGCCAGCAGTGAAGCGCAGGGCACTGAAGCTTTCTTT. Encoded protein: CASSEAQGTEAFF.

This clone was picked up a small number of times. This chain connects TRBV5-1 to TRBJ2-7, with D maybe TRBD1 (6 bases). The V end lost 0 bases, the J end lost 6 bases, and 16 bases lay between the germline ends. The CDR3 totals 15 residues. Per the germline V gene, CDR1 is SGHRS and CDR2 is YFSETQ. The CDR3 protein is CASSLGPGASGEQYF. CDR3 sequence (DNA): TGCGCCAGCAGCTTGGGTCCAGGGGCGTCGGGCGAGCAGTACTTC.

V gene TRBV5-1 combines with J gene TRBJ2-3; 9 bases are a match to TRBD1. The CDR3 has 16 residues. Trimming at V came to 3 bases and at J to 0 bases, leaving 5 bases not matched to a gene. Germline-derived CDR1 and CDR2 are SGHRS and YFSETQ. CDR3: CASSWTGTGSTDTQYF. CDR3 coding DNA: TGCGCCAGCAGCTGGACCGGGACAGGGAGCACAGATACGCAGTATTTT. The whole variable domain, remainder taken from reference TRBV5-1 and TRBJ2-3, is KAGVTQTPRYLIKTRGQQVTLSCSPISGHRSVSWYQQTPGQGLQFLFEYFSETQRNKGNFPGRFSGRQFSNSRSEMNVSTLELGDSALYLCASSWTGTGSTDTQYFGPGTRLTVL.

This clone came up once. The rearrangement uses TRBV19 and TRBJ1-2; no clear D gene. The CDR3 sequence is 16 residues long. V was shortened by 4 bases and J by 0 bases, with 15 bases between the two germline ends. Germline assignment: CDR1 LNHDA and CDR2 SQIVND (reference sequence). Written as DNA, the CDR3 is TGTGCCAGTAGTAATCAACCTGGAAGTACTAACTATGGCTACACCTTC. Translation gives CASSNQPGSTNYGYTF.

The chain uses TRBV4-1 and TRBJ1-2; 7 nucleotides line up with TRBD1. V lost 1 base to trimming and J lost 6 bases; unmatched junction nucleotides: 11. The CDR3 is 16 residues long. Looked up from germline, CDR1 is MGHRA and CDR2 is YSYEKL. CDR3 sequence reads: CASSQGPQGGYDGYTF. For the CDR3, the DNA is TGCGCCAGCAGCCAAGGGCCGCAGGGGGGGTACGATGGCTACACCTTC.

CDR3 region: CASSEQGYSNQPQHF. DNA of the CDR3: TGTGCCAGCAGTGAACAGGGTTATAGCAATCAGCCCCAGCATTTT. The V and J genes are TRBV6-1 and TRBJ1-5; tentative D call: TRBD1 (5 bases). Deletions cut 2 bases from V and 0 bases from J, with 8 bases between. The germline V gene encodes CDR1 MNHNS and CDR2 SASEGT. The CDR3 has 15 amino acids.

The genes are TRBV11-2 and TRBJ2-1, with 8 positions matching TRBD2. The CDR3 has 13 residues. Germline values: CDR1 SGHAT, CDR2 FQNNGV. Trimming at V came to 4 bases and at J to 10 bases, leaving 6 bases not matched to a gene. This chain's CDR3 is CASSSGLAQEQFF. For the CDR3, the DNA is TGTGCCAGCAGCTCAGGACTAGCACAAGAGCAGTTCTTC.

This clone was counted a single time. The chain combines TRBV7-8 with TRBJ1-3; TRBD1 is a possible D gene (5 bases). Germline values: CDR1 SGHVS, CDR2 FQNEAQ. CDR3 length: 18 residues. V lost 5 bases to trimming and J lost 3 bases, with 23 bases between them. The CDR3: CASSLLQRQSKVGNTIYF. The CDR3 nucleotides read TGTGCCAGCAGCCTCCTCCAAAGACAGTCGAAAGTTGGAAACACCATATATTTT.

V usage is TRBV5-1 and J usage is TRBJ2-1; either TRBD1 or TRBD2 may fit D (6 bases each). This CDR3 is built from 14 residues. Trimming took 5 bases from V and 4 from J, leaving 13 bases between them. CDR1 and CDR2 from the germline V gene are SGHRS and YFSETQ. The DNA of the CDR3 is TGCGCCAGCAGTGGGGGGCGGAATTACAATGAGCAGTTCTTC. Residues: CASSGGRNYNEQFF. The full variable domain, rest sourced from reference TRBV5-1 and TRBJ2-1, is KAGVTQTPRYLIKTRGQQVTLSCSPISGHRSVSWYQQTPGQGLQFLFEYFSETQRNKGNFPGRFSGRQFSNSRSEMNVSTLELGDSALYLCASSGGRNYNEQFFGPGTRLTVL.

V usage is TRBV2 and J usage is TRBJ2-2, with D hard to call. CDR3 length: 15 residues. V lost 6 bases and J lost 5, with 16 bases in between. Germline V gene sequence: CDR1 SNHLY, CDR2 FYNNEI. The CDR3: CASSPTTSRTGELFF. The CDR3 nucleotides read TGTGCCAGCAGCCCCACTACCTCGAGGACCGGGGAGCTGTTTTTT.

The chain recombines TRBV7-9 with TRBJ1-2, with TRBD1 as a possible D gene (5 bases). This CDR3 has 14 amino acids. Trimming shortened V by 3 bases and J by 1 base, and 9 bases separated the two germline ends. Germline CDR1 reads SEHNR; CDR2 reads FQNEAQ (reference sequence). The CDR3 nucleotides read TGTGCCAGCAGCTTTGAAGGGGTTAACTATGGCTACACCTTC. Protein sequence: CASSFEGVNYGYTF.

The genes are TRBV2 and TRBJ1-1; D call uncertain. The CDR3 extends over 16 amino acids. CDR1 is SNHLY, CDR2 FYNNEI, per germline. Deletions cut 2 bases from V and 0 bases from J, with 13 bases between. CDR3 region: CASSEPTSGLNTEAFF. CDR3 nucleotides: TGTGCCAGCAGTGAACCAACTTCGGGCCTGAACACTGAAGCTTTCTTT.

The J gene is TRBJ1-5, the V gene TRBV19; the D is unclear. V lost 6 bases and J 6 bases, leaving 15 bases between the germline ends. The CDR3 is made up of 14 amino acids. Germline loops: CDR1 LNHDA, CDR2 SQIVND (reference sequence). The CDR3 coding sequence is TGTGCCAGTAGGGATTCACGTAGATCTCAGCCCCAGCATTTT. Protein: CASRDSRRSQPQHF.

This rearrangement joins TRBV5-4 to TRBJ2-5; 11 bases fit TRBD1. The V segment lost 5 bases and the J segment 5 bases; nucleotides outside the gene matches: 8. The CDR3 is 15 amino acids. Germline CDR1 and CDR2: SGHNT and YYREEE (reference sequence). CDR3 loop: CASSSGQGAGETQYF. The CDR3 coding sequence is TGTGCCAGCAGTAGCGGACAGGGGGCTGGTGAGACCCAGTACTTC.

This sequence joins TRBV6-5 and TRBJ1-5, with D uncertain. The CDR3 totals 14 residues. Trimming pared 6 bases from V and 0 bases from J, leaving 9 bases between. Germline-derived CDR1 and CDR2 are MNHEY and SVGAGI. CDR3 in DNA: TGTGCCAGCAGATCGACGGTTAGCAATCAGCCCCAGCATTTT. This sequence encodes CASRSTVSNQPQHF.

V and J are TRBV5-4 and TRBJ2-2; 7 nucleotides align to TRBD2. CDR3 size: 15 residues. With V trimmed by 1 base and J by 6 bases, 6 bases remained unmatched. Germline CDR1 and CDR2: SGHNT and YYREEE (reference sequence). CDR3 region: CASSLQGREAGELFF. The CDR3 nucleotides are TGTGCCAGCAGCTTGCAAGGGAGGGAGGCCGGGGAGCTGTTTTTT. Using reference TRBV5-4 and TRBJ2-2 for the parts outside the CDR3, the full variable domain is ETGVTQSPTHLIKTRGQQVTLRCSSQSGHNTVSWYQQALGQGPQFIFQYYREEENGRGNFPPRFSGLQFPNYSSELNVNALELDDSALYLCASSLQGREAGELFFGEGSRLTVL.

CDR3 coding DNA: TGTGCTAGTGGTTTGGTACAGATGCGGGCTAGCGGGGACTCCTACGAGCAGTACTTC. This codes for CASGLVQMRASGDSYEQYF. This chain uses TRBV12-5 with TRBJ2-7; TRBD2 agrees at 9 bases. Per the germline V gene, CDR1 is LGHNT and CDR2 is FRNRAP. After removal of 0 bases from V and 0 bases from J, the junction contained 12 bases not matched to a gene. CDR3 length: 19 residues.

This chain links TRBV28 with TRBJ2-1; D is unclear. CDR3 length: 15 amino acids. Germline V gene data show CDR1 as MDHEN and CDR2 as SYDVKM. Trimming removed 3 bases from V and 7 bases from J, with 16 bases in between. The CDR3 coding sequence is TGTGCCAGCAGTTTCACGTGGACCTCTCAAAATGAGCAGTTCTTC. Translation gives CASSFTWTSQNEQFF.

The chain employs TRBV6-5 and TRBJ2-3, with a weak D call TRBD1 (6 bases). V was pared by 0 bases and J by 4 bases, with 11 bases between. Germline V lookup: CDR1 MNHEY, CDR2 SVGAGI. The CDR3 is 15 amino acids. CDR3 region: CASSYSWGRADTQYF. The DNA of the CDR3 is TGTGCCAGCAGTTACTCATGGGGGCGGGCAGATACGCAGTATTTT.

This clone was seen only a few times. V is TRBV6-1 and J is TRBJ1-6; maybe TRBD1 (5 bases). Germline lookup yields CDR1 MNHNS and CDR2 SASEGT. V lost 7 bases, J lost 7 bases, and 17 bases lay in between. The CDR3 length is 15 residues. In nucleotides, the CDR3 is TGTGCCAGCATTTCCGGGACTCGAAGCAATTCACCCCTCCACTTT. It specifies CASISGTRSNSPLHF.

J is TRBJ2-7 and V is TRBV23-1; the D gene is possibly TRBD1 (5 bases). TRBV23-1 belongs to the ORF category, with a function that is uncertain. Trimming removed 8 bases at V and 5 bases at J, with 22 bases between. The CDR3 has 15 amino acids. The CDR3 DNA reads as TGCGCCAGCCGACAACGGAGTTTGGGGCATCACGAGCAGTACGTC. Protein product: CASRQRSLGHHEQYV.

The V gene is TRBV29-1, the J gene TRBJ2-1; the D gene is possibly TRBD2 (6 bases). Per the germline V gene, CDR1 is SQVTM and CDR2 is ANQGSEA. The CDR3 length is 15 residues. Trimming pared 3 bases from V and 3 bases from J, leaving 15 bases between. CDR3 loop: CSVDPPGGFYNEQFF. DNA for the CDR3: TGCAGCGTTGACCCCCCCGGGGGATTCTACAATGAGCAGTTCTTC.

The chain employs TRBV9 and TRBJ2-2; the match to TRBD2 covers 7 bases. Germline loops: CDR1 SGDLS, CDR2 YYNGEE. The CDR3 consists of 13 residues. V was clipped by 4 bases and J by 6 bases; unmatched bases: 3. The CDR3 region has the DNA TGTGCCAGCAGCCCTCGGGGGGCCGGGGAGCTGTTTTTT. Residues: CASSPRGAGELFF.

This clone was observed a single time. A junction boundary mismatches the germline segment, possibly from a read error. The chain links TRBV12-5 to TRBJ1-5; D call uncertain. Germline assignment: CDR1 LGHNT and CDR2 FRNRAP. This CDR3 spans 17 amino acids. CDR3: CANGLETPGVSNQPQHF. CDR3 bases: TGTGCTAATGGTTTGGAAACCCCCGGTGTAAGCAATCAGCCCCAGCATTTT.

The J gene is TRBJ2-3, the V gene TRBV30; TRBD1 is a possible D gene (5 bases). CDR1 and CDR2 (germline): GTSNPN, SVGIG (reference sequence). This CDR3 contains 13 residues. Trimming took off 0 bases at V and 5 bases at J, with 9 bases between the two ends. The CDR3 spells CAWSVGRGDTQYF. The CDR3 nucleotides read TGTGCCTGGAGTGTAGGAAGGGGAGATACGCAGTATTTT.

The V and J genes are TRBV5-6 and TRBJ2-5; D gene ambiguous. The germline gives CDR1 SGHDT, CDR2 YYEEEE. Trimming cost V 2 bases and J 5 bases, with 10 bases left between them. The CDR3 runs to 13 residues. The CDR3 is CASSLGMGETQYF. CDR3 coding DNA: TGTGCCAGCAGCTTAGGAATGGGGGAGACCCAGTACTTC.